One and the same sample provided the 9 T cell receptor beta chains below, sequenced in a study of post-analysis software for immune sequencing data. Study-wide results and limits: Patients used a few TRBV segments, including TRBV5-6, TRBV5-1 and TRBV20-1, more often than controls.

These receptors are not linked to any known antigen. Unique molecular identifiers were carried by the TCR beta cDNA libraries. TCRdb re-analysed the PCR reads in MiXCR, keeping a single row per CDR3 protein. The sample has around 710,000 distinct CDR3 sequences; 46% are singletons. The specimen sequenced was blood. All receptors derive from a girl under 18 with multiple sclerosis.

The rearrangement uses TRBV20-1 and TRBJ1-5; 8 bases align to TRBD1. With V trimmed by 0 bases and J by 5 bases, 9 bases remained unmatched. Germline CDR1 reads DFQATT; CDR2 reads SNEGSKA (reference sequence). The CDR3 has 16 residues. Here the CDR3 reads CSARDPKQGVDQPQHF. The CDR3 bases are TGCAGTGCTAGAGACCCCAAACAGGGGGTCGATCAGCCCCAGCATTTT.

This clonotype was detected ten times or more. One junction end disagrees with the germline gene, perhaps due to a read error. The chain recombines TRBV12-3 or TRBV12-4 with TRBJ2-7, with a tentative D call TRBD2 (5 bases). The CDR3 contains 11 residues. CDR3 residues: CASSLGSEQYF. CDR3 in DNA: TGTGCCAGCAGCTTAGGGAGCGAGCAGTACTTC.

This clonotype showed up just a few times. The chain couples TRBV2 to TRBJ2-1, with D tentatively TRBD1 (6 bases). The CDR3 is 16 residues long. Germline V gives CDR1 SNHLY, CDR2 FYNNEI. V was clipped by 0 bases and J by 9 bases, with 18 bases between them. The chain's CDR3 is CASSEAPWSQGREQFF. CDR3 coding DNA: TGTGCCAGCAGTGAAGCCCCTTGGTCACAGGGACGTGAGCAGTTCTTC.

On this clonotype: At one of its ends the junction is not consistent with the germline gene, which may arise from a read error. The chain uses TRBV9 and TRBJ2-3, with D tentatively TRBD1 (5 bases). From germline, CDR1 is SGDLS and CDR2 YYNGEE. There are 15 residues in the CDR3. The CDR3 loop reads CASSVAGRASDTQYF. Here the CDR3 DNA reads TGTGCTAGCAGCGTAGCAGGGCGCGCATCAGATACGCAGTATTTT.

In its sample, this clonotype was seen once. The gene calls are TRBV7-8 and TRBJ2-1, with unresolved D. Germline V gives CDR1 SGHVS, CDR2 FQNEAQ. The CDR3 sequence is 12 residues long. The ends were cut back, 1 base at V and 9 bases at J, with 7 bases in the middle. The CDR3 nucleotides read TGTGCCAGCAGCTTAGAAGGCATTGAGCAGTTCTTC. Translation: CASSLEGIEQFF.

The rearrangement uses TRBV20-1 and TRBJ2-7; 9 bases match TRBD2. Losses at the gene ends were 0 bases for V and 5 bases for J; bases not matched to a gene: 11. The CDR3 covers 16 residues. Germline CDR1 DFQATT, CDR2 SNEGSKA (reference sequence). The CDR3 reads CSARDELAGINDEQYF. The CDR3 DNA follows: TGCAGTGCTAGAGATGAGCTAGCGGGAATAAACGACGAGCAGTACTTC.

The genes are TRBV10-3 and TRBJ2-1; TRBD1 aligns across 8 bases. Germline loops: CDR1 ENHRY, CDR2 SYGVKD. CDR3 length: 16 amino acids. The V and J ends lost 4 bases and 6 bases, in that order; junction bases with no gene match: 11. CDR3 region: CAISAPTGAVSNEQFF. CDR3 DNA: TGTGCCATCAGTGCCCCGACAGGGGCGGTAAGCAATGAGCAGTTCTTC.

Turning to this clonotype: Mismatch with germline at one junction end may stem from a read error. The chain joins TRBV6-5 to TRBJ2-3; 7 bases line up with TRBD1. This CDR3 is 13 amino acids long. Germline CDR1 MNHEY, CDR2 SVGAGI. The CDR3 sequence is CASSSTGTDRQYF. Written as DNA, the CDR3 is TGTGCCAGCAGTTCGACAGGGACAGATAGGCAGTATTTT.

The count of this clonotype is one. The chain is built from TRBV4-3 and TRBJ2-3, with 7 positions matching TRBD2. With V trimmed by 1 base and J by 0 bases, 7 bases remained unmatched. This CDR3 is 17 amino acids long. CDR1 LGHNA and CDR2 YSLEER come from the germline V gene. The CDR3 DNA reads TGCGCCAGCAGCCAAGTCCAAGCGGGGTCTAGCACAGATACGCAGTATTTT. Its translation is CASSQVQAGSSTDTQYF.